Detailed here is one T cell receptor (beta chain). What it binds is not known. The sample holds other DNA sequences that translate to the same CDR3. V shed 3 bases, J shed 2 bases, and the junction held 1 base outside the gene matches. The germline CDR1 and CDR2 sequences are MNHEY and SMNVEV (reference sequence). This CDR3 has 13 amino acids. The data derive from a study of OX40 agonist ivuxolimab in advanced cancers. Turning to the study itself: Prior checkpoint blockade (anti-PD-1, anti-PD-L1 or anti-CTLA-4) was permitted; around 39% had it. Partial responses were achieved by three patients: one hepatocellular carcinoma, two cutaneous melanoma. Findings of the study overall: Averaged across samples, CD8+ T cells carried more expanded clones than CD4+ did.

Assay: immunoSEQ multiplex PCR; the TCRdb copy retains only in-frame clones and omits some. The data hold some 50,000 clones, with roughly 93% observed a single time. The J gene is TRBJ2-7, the V gene TRBV27, with 7 bases fitting TRBD1. The sample here was CD4+ or CD8+ T cells sorted from blood, taken in a trial of the OX40 agonist ivuxolimab. The source of this sequence is an adult with an advanced solid tumor such as melanoma, head and neck, liver or kidney cancer. CDR3 coding DNA: TGTGCCAGCAGTTTGGGGACAGCCTACGAGCAGTACTTC. This encodes CASSLGTAYEQYF.